A single sample is the source of the 22 T cell receptor beta chains below, sequenced in a study of Ad26.COV2.S vaccination and SARS-CoV-2 variants. Regarding treatment: around 19 received Ad26.COV2.S at low or high dose, single or two shots; several received placebo; per-sample allocation not given. Samples were taken on day 63 after the first vaccine or placebo injection. TCRdb's copy holds only in-frame clones and misses some; the assay was immunoSEQ multiplex PCR. This table holds about 680,000 clones, around 90% found once. Sample: peripheral blood, taken in a trial of Ad26.COV2.S vaccine versus placebo. These TCRs come from a person aged 18 to 65 who received the Ad26.COV2.S COVID-19 vaccine or a placebo.

The rearrangement joins TRBV3-1 (or the pseudogene TRBV3-2) to TRBJ2-3; a weak D match, TRBD2 (6 bases). Germline values: CDR1 LGHDT, CDR2 YNNKEL (reference sequence). Trimming took 6 bases from V and 2 from J, leaving 9 bases between them. The length of the CDR3 is 13 residues. The CDR3 spells CASRGTFTDTQYF. DNA for the CDR3: TGTGCCAGCAGAGGGACTTTCACAGATACGCAGTATTTT.

This chain uses TRBV7-3 with TRBJ2-7; 8 positions match TRBD2. CDR1 is SGHTA and CDR2 is FQGTGA in the germline V gene. V lost 5 bases and J lost 6; bases outside the gene matches: 9. The CDR3 runs to 14 residues. The CDR3: CASSAGTRTGEQYF. CDR3 DNA sequence: TGTGCCAGCAGCGCTGGGACTAGGACCGGCGAGCAGTACTTC.

The genes are TRBV18 and TRBJ2-3; TRBD2 agrees at 10 bases. Germline lookup yields CDR1 KGHSH and CDR2 LQKENI. This CDR3 comprises 16 residues. Trimming at V came to 0 bases and at J to 3 bases, leaving 3 bases not matched to a gene. DNA for the CDR3: TGTGCCAGCTCACCACCACTAGCGGGACAAACAGATACGCAGTATTTT. Translation gives CASSPPLAGQTDTQYF.

This chain links TRBV5-1 with TRBJ2-7, with D unresolved. CDR3 size: 14 residues. The germline V and J ends were trimmed by 0 bases and 5 bases, with 12 bases remaining between them. CDR1 and CDR2 (germline): SGHRS, YFSETQ. The CDR3 spells CASSLVPGSDEQYF. CDR3 bases: TGCGCCAGCAGCTTGGTTCCGGGCTCGGACGAGCAGTACTTC.

The genes are TRBV29-1 and TRBJ2-3, with TRBD2 matching over 13 bases. V lost 4 bases and J lost 5; bases outside the gene matches: 6. CDR3 size: 15 residues. Per germline, CDR1 SQVTM and CDR2 ANQGSEA. Written as DNA, the CDR3 is TGCAGCGTTGCCCGGACTAGCGGGAGTATAGATACGCAGTATTTT. It codes for CSVARTSGSIDTQYF.

The chain employs TRBV5-1 and TRBJ2-7, with D unresolved. The CDR3 length is 15 residues. The germline V gene encodes CDR1 SGHRS and CDR2 YFSETQ. Trimming shortened V by 0 bases and J by 7 bases, and 17 bases separated the two germline ends. This CDR3 is CASSLELTRPFEQYF. Here the CDR3 DNA reads TGCGCCAGCAGCTTGGAGTTGACCCGCCCTTTTGAGCAGTACTTC. Combining the CDR3 with reference TRBV5-1 and TRBJ2-7 gives the whole variable domain KAGVTQTPRYLIKTRGQQVTLSCSPISGHRSVSWYQQTPGQGLQFLFEYFSETQRNKGNFPGRFSGRQFSNSRSEMNVSTLELGDSALYLCASSLELTRPFEQYFGPGTRLTVT.

The chain uses TRBV3-1 (or the pseudogene TRBV3-2) and TRBJ2-7, with a possible D match to TRBD1 (6 bases). This CDR3 is built from 15 residues. Germline V gives CDR1 LGHDT, CDR2 YNNKEL (reference sequence). Trimming stripped 5 bases from V and 0 bases from J, with 14 bases between. CDR3 bases: TGTGCCAGCAGCTCTTCCGGGACAATCTCCTACGAGCAGTACTTC. Amino acids: CASSSSGTISYEQYF.

V and J are TRBV27 and TRBJ1-2; D is uncertain. Trimming shortened V by 6 bases and J by 3 bases, and 11 bases separated the two germline ends. This CDR3 spans 13 amino acids. Germline CDR1 MNHEY, CDR2 SMNVEV (reference sequence). The CDR3 spells CASRPGRDYGYTF. In nucleotides, the CDR3 is TGTGCCAGCAGGCCAGGTAGAGACTATGGCTACACCTTC.

The chain carries TRBV5-5 and TRBJ1-1, with TRBD1 identical over 7 bases. V lost 5 bases and J lost 0; bases outside the gene matches: 4. This CDR3 region has 14 residues. The germline CDR1 and CDR2 sequences are SGHKS and YYEKEE (reference sequence). CDR3 protein: CASSRQGMNTEAFF. DNA of the CDR3: TGTGCCAGCAGTCGACAGGGCATGAACACTGAAGCTTTCTTT.

This clone was recorded only once. The sample holds other DNA sequences that translate to the same CDR3. The chain employs TRBV10-3 and TRBJ2-5; D uncertain. The CDR3 runs to 11 residues. Germline loops: CDR1 ENHRY, CDR2 SYGVKD. V shed 6 bases and J shed 2 bases, with 4 bases lying between them. The CDR3 DNA is TGTGCCATCAGCGAACAAGAGACCCAGTACTTC. Translating it yields CAISEQETQYF.

This chain links TRBV5-1 with TRBJ2-7; the match to TRBD1 covers 9 bases. With V trimmed by 4 bases and J by 7 bases, 12 bases remained unmatched. Germline values: CDR1 SGHRS, CDR2 YFSETQ. The CDR3 loop spans 15 amino acids. The CDR3 sequence: CASSGSGQGMGEQYF. The CDR3 DNA is TGCGCCAGCAGCGGAAGCGGACAGGGGATGGGGGAGCAGTACTTC.

V is TRBV24-1 and J is TRBJ2-3; D is possibly TRBD2 (5 bases). The CDR3 covers 16 residues. Germline V CDR1 and CDR2: KGHDR, SFDVKD. V was pared by 4 bases and J by 1 base, with 14 bases between. The CDR3 loop is CATSEEGRRGTDTQYF. Here the CDR3 DNA reads TGTGCCACCAGTGAAGAGGGTCGTCGGGGCACAGATACGCAGTATTTT.

The V call is TRBV6-6, the J call TRBJ2-6; no definite D call. Trimming pared 8 bases from V and 0 bases from J, leaving 8 bases between. CDR3 length: 14 amino acids. Looked up from germline, CDR1 is MNHNY and CDR2 is SVGAGI (reference sequence). The DNA of the CDR3 is TGTGCCAGCCACCTTTCCTCTGGGGCCAACGTCCTGACTTTC. Its protein product is CASHLSSGANVLTF.

The V and J genes are TRBV12-3 or TRBV12-4 and TRBJ1-3; D is uncertain. The CDR3 length is 12 residues. The V end was cut by 10 bases, the J end by 2 bases, with 9 bases between. The CDR3 DNA is TGTGCCATGCAGTATGCTGGAAACACCATATATTTT. Its protein is CAMQYAGNTIYF.

V gene TRBV11-2 combines with J gene TRBJ1-6; tentative D call: TRBD1 (5 bases). V lost 5 bases, J lost 7 bases, and 15 bases lay in between. Germline lookup yields CDR1 SGHAT and CDR2 FQNNGV. The CDR3 has 15 residues. CDR3: CASSLRVIVNSPLHF. CDR3 nucleotide sequence: TGTGCCAGCAGCCTCAGGGTCATAGTAAATTCACCCCTCCACTTT.

This chain joins TRBV24-1 and TRBJ1-6; tentative D call: TRBD1 (5 bases). This CDR3 spans 13 amino acids. Germline CDR1 KGHDR, CDR2 SFDVKD. Trimming left V 3 bases short and J 13 bases short, with 12 bases between. CDR3 bases: TGTGCCACCAGTGATGGGCAGGGACGGCCCCTCCACTTT. This encodes CATSDGQGRPLHF.

The rearrangement links TRBV6-5 to TRBJ1-2, with D uncertain. Germline V gene sequence: CDR1 MNHEY, CDR2 SVGAGI. Trimming took off 0 bases at V and 8 bases at J, with 16 bases between the two ends. This CDR3 region has 15 residues. CDR3 sequence reads: CASSYSGLGSRGYTF. CDR3 nucleotides: TGTGCCAGCAGTTACTCAGGTCTTGGATCGCGGGGCTACACCTTC.

V and J are TRBV7-8 and TRBJ2-2, with 9 bases that match TRBD2. The V segment lost 3 bases and the J segment 5 bases; nucleotides outside the gene matches: 7. The CDR3 runs 16 residues. Germline V gives CDR1 SGHVS, CDR2 FQNEAQ. The DNA of the CDR3 is TGTGCCAGCAGCTTGATTAGCGGGAGCGGTACCGGGGAGCTGTTTTTT. Its translation: CASSLISGSGTGELFF.

V and J are TRBV19 and TRBJ1-2; a possible D gene is TRBD1 (5 bases). Germline CDR1 is LNHDA and CDR2 is SQIVND (reference sequence). V was cut by 8 bases and J by 4 bases, with 17 bases left in between. This CDR3 has 14 amino acids. As DNA, the CDR3 is TGTGCCAGTTTTCCGACAGCGGTCGGCTATGGCTACACCTTC. Its translation is CASFPTAVGYGYTF.

This clone was detected only once. The V and J genes are TRBV30 and TRBJ1-2; no clear D gene. Germline V CDR1 and CDR2: GTSNPN, SVGIG (reference sequence). This CDR3 spans 13 amino acids. V lost 2 bases and J 8 bases, leaving 15 bases between the germline ends. The CDR3 bases are TGTGCCTGGAGTTCGAGACTGGGTTGGGGCTACACCTTC. Encoded protein: CAWSSRLGWGYTF.

The chain employs TRBV13 and TRBJ1-1; D is possibly TRBD1 (5 bases). The V end was cut by 6 bases, the J end by 11 bases, with 22 bases between. Germline V gives CDR1 PRHDT, CDR2 FYEKMQ (reference sequence). CDR3 size: 14 residues. In DNA, the CDR3 is TGTGCCAGCAGACAAAGGGGCAGCTCCAGTAGGGCTTTCTTT. Residues: CASRQRGSSSRAFF.

The chain's CDR3 is CASSLGINTEAFF. Written as DNA, the CDR3 is TGTGCCAGCAGTTTAGGTATAAACACTGAAGCTTTCTTT. J is TRBJ1-1 and V is TRBV12-3 or TRBV12-4; D is undetermined. CDR3 length: 13 amino acids. The V end was cut by 1 base, the J end by 2 bases, with 5 bases between.